This T cell receptor beta chain was obtained from a study of regulatory T cells in long-lasting Graves disease. The ends lost 2 bases at V and 5 bases at J; junction bases unmatched: 3. The germline gives CDR1 SGHRS, CDR2 YFSETQ. The CDR3 runs to 13 residues. Regarding time point: newly diagnosed GD, antithyroid drugs for less than 3 months. From RNA extracted from PBMCs, the TCR library was made. Sequencing libraries for TCR beta were prepared with iRepertoire HTBI primers and Arm-PCR of CDR3 regions. TCRdb redid the calling of the multiplex PCR reads with MiXCR, one entry per CDR3 protein. The sample has over 200,000 distinct CDR3 sequences, under 20% seen once; the top ten hold 12% to 15%. This clonotype was counted ten times or more. These sequences were also reported in another study, on T cells in Graves' hyperthyroidism and ophthalmopathy.

The receptor comes from a woman under 40 with Graves disease. The chain recombines TRBV5-1 with TRBJ1-2; 7 bases map to TRBD1. The source was peripheral blood mononuclear cells (PBMCs), collected at new diagnosis, from a patient treated with antithyroid drugs. The CDR3 here is CASSLTGEYGYTF. For the CDR3, the DNA is TGCGCCAGCAGCTTAACAGGGGAATATGGCTACACCTTC. The full variable domain, completed using reference TRBV5-1 and TRBJ1-2, is KAGVTQTPRYLIKTRGQQVTLSCSPISGHRSVSWYQQTPGQGLQFLFEYFSETQRNKGNFPGRFSGRQFSNSRSEMNVSTLELGDSALYLCASSLTGEYGYTFGSGTRLTVV.